This T cell receptor (beta chain) stems from a study of shared clonotypes between healthy human individuals. General study results and limits: Estimated richness was generally greater in naive than memory subsets. Inspection by rarefaction showed sorted-subset sequencing to be incomplete despite large depth. Among donors, clonotype sharing was expected to be affected by sequencing depth.

The V and J ends lost 4 bases and 9 bases, in that order; junction bases with no gene match: 9. This CDR3 is 15 amino acids long. CDR1 is MNHEY and CDR2 is SVGAGI in the germline V gene. Here immunoSEQ multiplex PCR was the method, and the copy in TCRdb shows in-frame clones only, minus some. In the table there are over a million clones, about 77% of which are singletons. On this clone itself: Antigen: not known.

The sequence was obtained from a man younger than 35 in good health. The chain links TRBV6-5 to TRBJ1-6; 7 bases fit TRBD1. The sample was memory CD4+ T cells sorted from blood. Regarding subset: CD45RA-negative fraction. CDR3 DNA sequence: TGTGCCAGCAGTTCGACCGGGACAGCCACTTCACCCCTCCACTTT. Amino acid sequence: CASSSTGTATSPLHF.